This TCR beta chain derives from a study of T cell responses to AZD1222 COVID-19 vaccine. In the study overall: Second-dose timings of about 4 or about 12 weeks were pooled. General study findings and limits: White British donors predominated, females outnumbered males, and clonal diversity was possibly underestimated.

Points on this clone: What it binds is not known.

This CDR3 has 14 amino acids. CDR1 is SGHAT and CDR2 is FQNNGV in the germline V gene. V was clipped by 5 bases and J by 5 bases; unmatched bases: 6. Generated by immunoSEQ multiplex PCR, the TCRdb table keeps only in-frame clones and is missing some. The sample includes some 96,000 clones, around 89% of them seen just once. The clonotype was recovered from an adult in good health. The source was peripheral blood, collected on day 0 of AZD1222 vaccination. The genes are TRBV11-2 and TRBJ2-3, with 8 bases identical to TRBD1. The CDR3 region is CASSPDRAIDTQYF. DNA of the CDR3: TGTGCCAGCAGCCCGGACAGGGCAATAGATACGCAGTATTTT.